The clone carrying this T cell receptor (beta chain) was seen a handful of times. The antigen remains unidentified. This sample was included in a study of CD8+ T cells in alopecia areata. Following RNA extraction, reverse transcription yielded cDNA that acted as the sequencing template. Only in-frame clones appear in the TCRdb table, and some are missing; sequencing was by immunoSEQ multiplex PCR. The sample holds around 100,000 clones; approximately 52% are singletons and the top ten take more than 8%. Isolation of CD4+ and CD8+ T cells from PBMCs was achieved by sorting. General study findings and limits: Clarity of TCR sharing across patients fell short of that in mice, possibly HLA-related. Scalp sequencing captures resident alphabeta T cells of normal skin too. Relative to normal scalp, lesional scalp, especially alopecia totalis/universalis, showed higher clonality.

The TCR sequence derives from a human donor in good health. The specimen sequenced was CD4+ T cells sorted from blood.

CDR3 sequence reads: CASSQAGAARAGIQYF. The DNA of the CDR3 is TGCGCCAGCAGCCAAGCTGGGGCGGCGCGCGCTGGCATTCAGTACTTC. The genes are TRBV4-3 and TRBJ2-4; TRBD1 is a possible D gene (5 bases). The CDR3 length is 16 residues. The germline V gene has CDR1 LGHNA and CDR2 YSLEER. The V end lost 1 base, the J end lost 9 bases, and 19 bases lay between the germline ends.